Listed here is a single T cell receptor beta chain. Trimming cost V 2 bases and J 8 bases, with 13 bases left between them. Germline V gives CDR1 SGHDT, CDR2 YYEEEE. The CDR3 contains 13 residues. The data belong to a study of blood T cell repertoires in COVID-19. Everyone who took part was roughly 18 to 95 years old, and they came from 24 US areas. Grouping used clinical history reported by participants in a survey and questionnaire. All recovered Cohort 3 donors got two negative PCRs, got clearance, or saw symptom resolution. Under the authors' procedure: Scientists estimated how many nucleated cells there were by amplifying reference gene primers. Assay used: immunoSEQ multiplex PCR; TCRdb lists only in-frame clones, some missing. That table is the source of V, J and clone size, and D and trimming were worked out from the DNA. The sample lists nearly 350,000 clones, roughly 84% occurring once.

J is TRBJ1-2 and V is TRBV5-6; D may be TRBD1 (5 bases). The TCR sequence derives from a woman aged 25 to 39 who had recovered from COVID-19. Sequencing was performed on PBMCs or T cells enriched from blood (not recorded which). CDR3 bases: TGTGCCAGCAGCTTCCCAGGGAGGGGCGGCTACACCTTC. It yields the protein CASSFPGRGGYTF.